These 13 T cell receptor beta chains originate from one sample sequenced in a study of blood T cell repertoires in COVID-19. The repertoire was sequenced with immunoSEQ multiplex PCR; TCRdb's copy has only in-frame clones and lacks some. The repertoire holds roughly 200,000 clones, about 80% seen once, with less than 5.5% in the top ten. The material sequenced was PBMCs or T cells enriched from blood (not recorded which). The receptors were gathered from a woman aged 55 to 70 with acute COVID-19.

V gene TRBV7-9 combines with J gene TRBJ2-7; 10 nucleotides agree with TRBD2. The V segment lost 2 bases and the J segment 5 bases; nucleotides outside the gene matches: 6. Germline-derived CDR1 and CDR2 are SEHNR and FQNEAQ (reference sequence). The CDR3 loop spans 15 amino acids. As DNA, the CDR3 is TGTGCCAGCAGCTTATCGCTAGCGGGAGAAAACGAGCAGTACTTC. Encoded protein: CASSLSLAGENEQYF. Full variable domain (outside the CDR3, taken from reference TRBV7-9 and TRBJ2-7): DTGVSQNPRHKITKRGQNVTFRCDPISEHNRLYWYRQTLGQGPEFLTYFQNEAQLEKSRLLSDRFSAERPKGSFSTLEIQRTEQGDSAMYLCASSLSLAGENEQYFGPGTRLTVT.

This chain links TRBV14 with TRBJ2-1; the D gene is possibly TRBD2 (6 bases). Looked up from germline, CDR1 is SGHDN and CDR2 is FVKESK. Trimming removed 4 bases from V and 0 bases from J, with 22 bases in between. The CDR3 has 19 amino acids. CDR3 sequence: CASSRGESSVISSYNEQFF. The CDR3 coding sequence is TGTGCCAGCAGCCGAGGAGAGTCTAGCGTGATAAGCTCCTACAATGAGCAGTTCTTC. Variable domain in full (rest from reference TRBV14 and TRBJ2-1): EAGVTQFPSHSVIEKGQTVTLRCDPISGHDNLYWYRRVMGKEIKFLLHFVKESKQDESGMPNNRFLAERTGGTYSTLKVQPAELEDSGVYFCASSRGESSVISSYNEQFFGPGTRLTVL.

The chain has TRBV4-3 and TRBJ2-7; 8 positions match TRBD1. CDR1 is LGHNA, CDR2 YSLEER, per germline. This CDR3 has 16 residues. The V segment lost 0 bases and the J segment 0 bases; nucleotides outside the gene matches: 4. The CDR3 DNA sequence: TGCGCCAGCAGCCAAGACAGGGGGCGTTCCTCCTACGAGCAGTACTTC. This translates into CASSQDRGRSSYEQYF.

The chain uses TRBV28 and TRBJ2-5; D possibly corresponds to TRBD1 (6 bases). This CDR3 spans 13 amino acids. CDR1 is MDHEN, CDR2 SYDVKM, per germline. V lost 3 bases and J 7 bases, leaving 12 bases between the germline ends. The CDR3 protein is CASSFGVRGTQYF. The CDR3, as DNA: TGTGCCAGCAGTTTCGGTGTCAGGGGGACCCAGTACTTC.

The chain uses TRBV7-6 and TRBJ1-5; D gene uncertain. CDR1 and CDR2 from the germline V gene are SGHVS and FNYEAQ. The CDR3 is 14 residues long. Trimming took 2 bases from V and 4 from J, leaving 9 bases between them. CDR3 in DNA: TGTGCCAGCAGCTTACGGGAACGAAATCAGCCCCAGCATTTT. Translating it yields CASSLRERNQPQHF.

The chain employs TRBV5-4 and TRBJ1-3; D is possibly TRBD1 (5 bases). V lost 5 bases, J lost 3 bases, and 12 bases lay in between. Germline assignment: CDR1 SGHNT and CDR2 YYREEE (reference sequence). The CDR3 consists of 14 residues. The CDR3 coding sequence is TGTGCCAGCAGAGCGTGGGGGGGTGGAAACACCATATATTTT. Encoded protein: CASRAWGGGNTIYF.

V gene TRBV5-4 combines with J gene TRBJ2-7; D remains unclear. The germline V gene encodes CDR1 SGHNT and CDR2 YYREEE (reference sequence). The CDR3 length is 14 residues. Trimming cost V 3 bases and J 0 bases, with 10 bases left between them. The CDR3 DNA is TGTGCCAGCAGCTCCGTAGAGAGCTCCTACGAGCAGTACGTC. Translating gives CASSSVESSYEQYV.

The CDR3 is CASSYGSGEAFF. CDR3 DNA sequence: TGTGCCAGCAGTTATGGGTCGGGTGAAGCTTTCTTT. The chain has TRBV6-5 and TRBJ1-1; no reliable D call. CDR3 size: 12 residues. CDR1 and CDR2 (germline): MNHEY, SVGAGI. V was clipped by 3 bases and J by 7 bases, with 9 bases between them.

The CDR3 region has the DNA TGTGCCATCAGTGAGTATGGCTTGGCCAGACACTACGAGCAGTACTTC. Translation: CAISEYGLARHYEQYF. This chain uses TRBV10-3 with TRBJ2-7; D uncertain. The CDR3 is 16 amino acids. CDR1 and CDR2 from the germline V gene are ENHRY and SYGVKD. Trimming cost V 1 base and J 3 bases, with 16 bases left between them.

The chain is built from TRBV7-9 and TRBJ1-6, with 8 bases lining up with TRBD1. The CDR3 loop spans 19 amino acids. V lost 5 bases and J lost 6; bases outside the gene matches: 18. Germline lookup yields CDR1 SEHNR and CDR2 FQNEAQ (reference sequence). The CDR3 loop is CASSRRTGSVVFRNSPLHF. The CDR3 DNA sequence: TGTGCCAGCAGCCGCCGGACAGGGTCGGTCGTTTTTCGTAATTCACCCCTCCACTTT.

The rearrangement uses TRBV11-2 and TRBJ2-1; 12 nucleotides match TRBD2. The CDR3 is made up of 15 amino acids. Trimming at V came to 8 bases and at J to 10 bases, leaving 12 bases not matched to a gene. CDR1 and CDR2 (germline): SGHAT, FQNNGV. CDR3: CASDRLAGVLGEQFF. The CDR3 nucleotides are TGTGCCAGCGATAGACTAGCGGGAGTCCTCGGGGAGCAGTTCTTC.

CDR3 sequence (DNA): TGTGCCAGCAGTGTATCAGGGGTGAACACTGAAGCTTTCTTT. Protein product: CASSVSGVNTEAFF. This sequence joins TRBV2 and TRBJ1-1; TRBD1 might be the D (6 bases). There are 14 residues in the CDR3. V lost 4 bases, J lost 0 bases, and 9 bases lay in between. Germline V gene lookup returns CDR1 SNHLY and CDR2 FYNNEI.

The CDR3 DNA is TGCAGCGTTTCCGGGACAGATCCAAATCAGCCCCAGCATTTT. Translation: CSVSGTDPNQPQHF. The chain links TRBV29-1 to TRBJ1-5; TRBD1 aligns across 7 bases. The ends lost 5 bases at V and 4 bases at J; junction bases unmatched: 8. The CDR3 extends over 14 amino acids. Germline-derived CDR1 and CDR2 are SQVTM and ANQGSEA.